A single sample is the source of the 8 T cell receptor beta chains below, sequenced in a study of siplizumab effects on memory and regulatory T cells. Clones were sequenced by immunoSEQ multiplex PCR, and TCRdb holds only the in-frame ones, with some missing. The data contain 57,000 or so clones, approximately 93% of them singletons. Sample: CD8+ T cells sorted from blood. Receptors originate from a human donor in good health.

Concerning this clone itself: This same CDR3 is encoded by further DNA sequences in the sample. This chain links TRBV4-1 with TRBJ1-1; D not resolved. This CDR3 region has 14 residues. Germline V gene sequence: CDR1 MGHRA, CDR2 YSYEKL. V lost 3 bases to trimming and J lost 1 base, with 9 bases between them. CDR3 nucleotides: TGCGCCAGCAGCCACTTAGACGGGAACACTGAAGCTTTCTTT. It specifies CASSHLDGNTEAFF.

The chain couples TRBV29-1 to TRBJ1-1; D unclear. CDR3 length: 12 residues. Trimming removed 6 bases at V and 0 bases at J, with 8 bases between. The germline gives CDR1 SQVTM, CDR2 ANQGSEA. The CDR3 nucleotides are TGCAGCGTACTAGCCTTGAACACTGAAGCTTTCTTT. Translated: CSVLALNTEAFF.

This chain uses TRBV6-1 with TRBJ2-3, with 10 bases matching TRBD2. V dropped 3 bases and J dropped 1; count of bases not matched to a gene: 1. This CDR3 is 15 amino acids long. CDR1 and CDR2 (germline): MNHNS, SASEGT. The CDR3 DNA reads TGTGCCAGCAGTGATGGGACTAGCGGCACAGATACGCAGTATTTT. Translated: CASSDGTSGTDTQYF.

The table lists this clone with a count of one. The chain couples TRBV7-9 to TRBJ1-1; D gene unclear. Germline CDR1 is SEHNR and CDR2 is FQNEAQ (reference sequence). V lost 1 base, J lost 6 bases, and 9 bases lay in between. This CDR3 has 13 residues. The CDR3: CASSLGPSAEAFF. The CDR3 coding sequence is TGTGCCAGCAGCTTAGGGCCGAGCGCTGAAGCTTTCTTT. Filled out from reference TRBV7-9 and TRBJ1-1, the complete variable domain reads DTGVSQNPRHKITKRGQNVTFRCDPISEHNRLYWYRQTLGQGPEFLTYFQNEAQLEKSRLLSDRFSAERPKGSFSTLEIQRTEQGDSAMYLCASSLGPSAEAFFGQGTRLTVV.

The chain carries TRBV9 and TRBJ2-7; 8 positions match TRBD2. The germline gives CDR1 SGDLS, CDR2 YYNGEE. The V gene end was trimmed by 3 bases and the J gene end by 5 bases; junction bases not matched to a gene: 7. This CDR3 spans 14 amino acids. The CDR3 DNA reads as TGTGCCAGCAGCGGAGGGACTAGTTTTAACGAGCAGTACTTC. Translation: CASSGGTSFNEQYF.

This CDR3 reads CASSYYRDRGLNTEAFF. Here the CDR3 DNA reads TGTGCCAGCAGTTATTACCGGGACAGGGGGCTGAACACTGAAGCTTTCTTT. This chain joins TRBV28 and TRBJ1-1; 12 nucleotides agree with TRBD1. The germline gives CDR1 MDHEN, CDR2 SYDVKM. The CDR3 is 17 amino acids. V trimming: 4 bases; J trimming: 0 bases; junction bases outside the gene matches: 6.

CDR3 in amino acids: CASSLGPQYGYTF. CDR3 nucleotide sequence: TGTGCCAGCAGCTTAGGTCCACAGTATGGCTACACCTTC. The chain couples TRBV7-6 to TRBJ1-2, with D unresolved. The V gene lost 1 base and the J gene lost 5 bases, with 8 bases spanning the gap. The CDR3 consists of 13 residues. Germline CDR1 and CDR2: SGHVS and FNYEAQ.

V is TRBV27 and J is TRBJ1-1; D uncertain. This CDR3 region has 13 residues. Germline CDR1 MNHEY, CDR2 SMNVEV (reference sequence). Trimming took 2 bases from V and 4 from J, leaving 8 bases between them. The CDR3 region has the DNA TGTGCCAGCAGTTTACGGCTTACCACTGAAGCTTTCTTT. It is translated as CASSLRLTTEAFF.